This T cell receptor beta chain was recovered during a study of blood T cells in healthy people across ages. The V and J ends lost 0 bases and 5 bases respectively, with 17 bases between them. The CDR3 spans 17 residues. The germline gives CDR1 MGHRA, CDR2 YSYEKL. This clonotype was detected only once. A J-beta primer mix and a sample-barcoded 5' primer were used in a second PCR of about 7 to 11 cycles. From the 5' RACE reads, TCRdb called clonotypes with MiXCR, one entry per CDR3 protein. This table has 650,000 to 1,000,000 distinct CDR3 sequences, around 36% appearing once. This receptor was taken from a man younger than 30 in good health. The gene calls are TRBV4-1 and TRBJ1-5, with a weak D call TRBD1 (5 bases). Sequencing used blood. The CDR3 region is CASSQDPGGNLYQPQHF. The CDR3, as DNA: TGCGCCAGCAGCCAAGACCCCGGGGGAAACCTGTATCAGCCCCAGCATTTT.